What follows describes a single T cell receptor beta chain. Its antigen is as yet unknown. The data belong to a study of T cell repertoires in cytomegalovirus infection. TCRdb passed the reads through MiXCR, listing each CDR3 protein once. The sample yields hundreds of thousands of distinct CDR3 sequences, about 44% seen once. From germline, CDR1 is MNHEY and CDR2 SVGAGI. V shed 5 bases and J shed 13 bases, with 18 bases lying between them. The CDR3 runs to 14 residues. The TCR comes from a human donor in good health (CMV status not recorded). Some clones in this sample may be carry-over from other donors' samples. V usage is TRBV6-5 and J usage is TRBJ1-6; a weak D match, TRBD1 (5 bases). The starting material was cultured PBMCs, obtained from culture after CMV antigen stimulation. DNA for the CDR3: TGTGCCAGCAGTCGTGGGGGGTCGAATGGGCCCCTCCACTTT. Its translation is CASSRGGSNGPLHF.